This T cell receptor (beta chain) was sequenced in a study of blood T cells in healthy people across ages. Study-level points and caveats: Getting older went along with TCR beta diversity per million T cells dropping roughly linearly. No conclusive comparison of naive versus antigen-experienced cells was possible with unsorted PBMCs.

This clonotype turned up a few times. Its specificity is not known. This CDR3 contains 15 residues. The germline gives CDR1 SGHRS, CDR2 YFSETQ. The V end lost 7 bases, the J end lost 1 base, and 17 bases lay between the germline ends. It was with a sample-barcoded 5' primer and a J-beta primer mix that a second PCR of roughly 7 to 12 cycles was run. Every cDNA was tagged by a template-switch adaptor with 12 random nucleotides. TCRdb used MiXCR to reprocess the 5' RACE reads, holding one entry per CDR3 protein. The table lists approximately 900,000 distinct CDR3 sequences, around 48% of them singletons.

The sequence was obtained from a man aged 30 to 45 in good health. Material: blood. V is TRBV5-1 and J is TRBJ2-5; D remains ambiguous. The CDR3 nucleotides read TGCGCCAGCTCGAAGGATCCGGCCCTCCAAGAGACCCAGTACTTC. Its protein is CASSKDPALQETQYF.